A selection of T cell receptor beta chains follows, all from one sample in a study of T cell responses to AZD1222 COVID-19 vaccine. Clones were sequenced by immunoSEQ multiplex PCR, and TCRdb holds only the in-frame ones, with some missing. There are 85,000 to 120,000 clones in the sample; 80% to 95% occur only once, and approximately 8.2% lies in the top ten. The sequencing used peripheral blood, collected 28 days after the second AZD1222 dose. The source is an adult who received the AZD1222 COVID-19 vaccine. The CDR3 runs from the conserved cysteine through the conserved F or W. Fields, in order: D gene, clone size, V gene, J gene, CDR3 protein, CDR3 DNA. The D gene is left open where the match is weak. Clone size is not always given. Where it is, it says once, few, many or a class for expanded clones.

>.|.|TRBV27|TRBJ1-1
CASGGTGTVNTEAFF
TGTGCCAGCGGGGGGACGGGGACGGTGAACACTGAAGCTTTCTTT
>.|.|TRBV9|TRBJ1-2
CASSEFDWDGYTF
TGTGCCAGCAGCGAATTCGACTGGGATGGCTACACCTTC
>.|.|TRBV7-2|TRBJ1-3
CASNEIGNTIYF
TGTGCCAGCAACGAAATTGGAAACACCATATATTTT
>.|.|TRBV12-3/TRBV12-4|TRBJ1-2
CASSPGAGYGYTF
TGTGCCAGCAGTCCCGGGGCCGGCTATGGCTACACCTTC
>TRBD2|.|TRBV29-1|TRBJ2-1
CSVRPRGGSYNEQFF
TGCAGCGTTCGGCCCCGGGGGGGCTCCTACAATGAGCAGTTCTTC
>.|once|TRBV6-1|TRBJ2-5
CATTRLAAEGETQYF
TGTGCCACCACCCGATTGGCCGCGGAGGGGGAGACCCAGTACTTC
>.|.|TRBV14|TRBJ1-1
CASSQDGRPNTEAFF
TGTGCCAGCAGCCAAGACGGACGGCCGAACACTGAAGCTTTCTTT
>.|.|TRBV6-5|TRBJ1-6
CASSYSRAGLHGTLHF
TGTGCCAGCAGTTACAGCCGGGCTGGTCTACACGGAACCCTCCACTTT
>.|.|TRBV9|TRBJ1-1
CASSVEQNTEAFF
TGTGCCAGCAGCGTAGAACAAAACACTGAAGCTTTCTTT
>TRBD1|.|TRBV4-3|TRBJ1-3
CASSRDRGLNTIYF
TGCGCCAGCAGCCGAGACAGGGGGCTGAACACCATATATTTT
>TRBD1|.|TRBV19|TRBJ2-7
CASSIGQGLSYEQYF
TGTGCCAGTAGTATAGGACAGGGCCTATCCTACGAGCAGTACTTC
>TRBD1|.|TRBV9|TRBJ1-1
CASSGTGAENTEAFF
TGTGCCAGCAGTGGGACAGGGGCGGAGAACACTGAAGCTTTCTTT
>TRBD1|.|TRBV24-1|TRBJ1-2
CATSEGTGVRFTF
TGTGCCACCAGTGAGGGGACAGGGGTAAGGTTCACCTTC
>TRBD1|.|TRBV4-2|TRBJ1-5
CASSPLTGGYQPQHF
TGTGCCAGCAGCCCACTGACAGGGGGCTATCAGCCCCAGCATTTT
>.|.|TRBV19|TRBJ1-5
CASSTRTTNQPQHF
TGTGCCAGTAGTACCCGGACTACCAATCAGCCCCAGCATTTT
>.|.|TRBV24-1|TRBJ2-2
CATSDLRKGSAGELFF
TGTGCCACCAGTGATTTGCGGAAGGGATCGGCCGGGGAGCTGTTTTTT
>.|.|TRBV12-5|TRBJ2-7
CASGSGDTNTYEQYF
TGTGCTAGTGGTTCCGGGGACACCAACACCTACGAGCAGTACTTC
>.|.|TRBV4-1|TRBJ2-7
CASSQEKSSYEQYF
TGCGCCAGCAGCCAAGAAAAAAGCTCCTACGAGCAGTACTTC
>.|.|TRBV20-1|TRBJ1-2
CSASPTYGYTF
TGCAGTGCTAGTCCGACCTATGGCTACACCTTC
>.|.|TRBV3-1/TRBV3-2|TRBJ1-4
CASSQEAPGFAGNEKLFF
TGTGCCAGCAGCCAAGAGGCGCCGGGGTTTGCGGGTAATGAAAAACTGTTTTTT
>.|.|TRBV10-3|TRBJ1-1
CAISLESQAYTEAFF
TGTGCCATCAGTCTGGAAAGTCAGGCCTATACTGAAGCTTTCTTT
>.|.|TRBV7-8|TRBJ1-2
CASSFEGSYGYTF
TGTGCCAGCAGCTTTGAGGGTTCCTATGGCTACACCTTC
>TRBD1|.|TRBV2|TRBJ2-1
CASSPRTGGHNEQFF
TGTGCCAGCAGTCCCCGGACAGGGGGACACAATGAGCAGTTCTTC
>TRBD2|.|TRBV24-1|TRBJ2-2
CATSARLAGGPGSGELFF
TGTGCCACCAGTGCCCGACTAGCGGGGGGGCCGGGATCCGGGGAGCTGTTTTTT
>.|once|TRBV14|TRBJ1-2
CASSQERIGYGYTF
TGTGCCAGCAGCCAAGAAAGGATAGGCTATGGCTACACCTTC
>.|.|TRBV5-6|TRBJ2-7
CASSRLLLEQYF
TGTGCCAGCAGCCGCCTTTTGCTTGAGCAGTACTTC
>.|.|TRBV19|TRBJ1-1
CASRLGGHLNTEAFF
TGTGCCAGTAGATTGGGTGGACATCTGAACACTGAAGCTTTCTTT
>.|.|TRBV5-5|TRBJ2-7
CASSLEGVGSYEQYF
TGTGCCAGCAGCTTGGAAGGGGTGGGATCCTACGAGCAGTACTTC
>TRBD1|.|TRBV14|TRBJ2-7
CASSHWDRGDYEQYF
TGTGCCAGCAGCCATTGGGACAGGGGGGACTACGAGCAGTACTTC
>.|.|TRBV3-1/TRBV3-2|TRBJ1-3
CASSLPRNSGNTIYF
TGTGCCAGCAGCCTTCCTCGGAACTCTGGAAACACCATATATTTT
>TRBD1|.|TRBV5-1|TRBJ1-1
CASNVGTGGSEAFF
TGCGCCAGCAACGTAGGGACAGGGGGCTCTGAAGCTTTCTTT
>.|.|TRBV3-1/TRBV3-2|TRBJ1-1
CASSQGPFEWGF
TGTGCCAGCAGCCAAGGGCCCTTTGAGTGGGGCTTT
>.|.|TRBV3-1/TRBV3-2|TRBJ1-1
CASSQGYADLNTEAFF
TGTGCCAGCAGCCAAGGGTACGCGGATCTGAACACTGAAGCTTTCTTT
>.|.|TRBV5-1|TRBJ1-2
CASSLGQDYNYGYTF
TGCGCCAGCAGCTTGGGGCAGGATTACAACTATGGCTACACCTTC
>TRBD1|.|TRBV25-1|TRBJ1-6
CASSDGQGSGLGSPLHF
TGTGCCAGCAGTGACGGACAGGGATCTGGATTAGGTTCACCCCTCCACTTT
>.|.|TRBV19|TRBJ1-1
CASSMRAEAFF
TGTGCCAGTAGTATGAGAGCTGAAGCTTTCTTT
>TRBD1|.|TRBV27|TRBJ2-7
CASSLGSRNRGHEQYF
TGTGCCAGCAGTTTAGGGTCCCGGAACAGGGGGCACGAGCAGTACTTC
>.|once|TRBV9|TRBJ2-1
CASSVVPGYMDEQFF
TGTGCCAGCAGCGTAGTGCCAGGGTACATGGATGAGCAGTTCTTC
>TRBD1|.|TRBV6-5|TRBJ1-2
CASIPTGGNYGYTF
TGTGCCAGCATTCCAACAGGGGGTAACTATGGCTACACCTTC
>.|once|TRBV15|TRBJ1-6
CATSRVSTRGGSPLHF
TGTGCCACCAGCAGAGTCAGTACCAGAGGGGGTTCACCCCTCCACTTT
>TRBD1|.|TRBV6-5|TRBJ1-3
CASSLRQGADTIYF
TGTGCCAGCAGTCTTAGACAGGGGGCAGACACCATATATTTT
>TRBD1|once|TRBV19|TRBJ1-2
CASSTGDRLGHGYTF
TGTGCCAGTAGTACGGGGGACAGGTTGGGGCATGGCTACACCTTC
>.|.|TRBV7-3|TRBJ2-2
CASRSGNTGELFF
TGTGCCAGCAGATCGGGGAACACCGGGGAGCTGTTTTTT
>.|.|TRBV7-3|TRBJ2-1
CASSLDTDNEQFF
TGTGCCAGCAGCTTGGACACCGACAATGAGCAGTTCTTC
>TRBD2|.|TRBV7-2|TRBJ2-6
CASSLAPLGGSGANVLTF
TGTGCCAGCAGCTTAGCCCCCCTCGGGGGGTCCGGGGCCAACGTCCTGACTTTC
>.|.|TRBV7-2|TRBJ1-1
CASSLGLRDTEAFF
TGTGCCAGCAGCTTAGGGCTCCGGGACACTGAAGCTTTCTTT
>.|.|TRBV3-1/TRBV3-2|TRBJ2-3
CASSLADTQYF
TGTGCCAGCAGCCTGGCCGATACGCAGTATTTT
>.|.|TRBV13|TRBJ2-1
CASSLERSSYNEQFF
TGTGCCAGCAGCTTAGAGCGGAGCTCCTACAATGAGCAGTTCTTC
>.|.|TRBV19|TRBJ1-1
CASSIRSGGAEAFF
TGTGCCAGTAGTATACGGAGCGGCGGGGCTGAAGCTTTCTTT
>.|.|TRBV2|TRBJ1-1
CASLTGGSRNTEAFF
TGTGCCAGCCTCACCGGGGGCAGTCGGAACACTGAAGCTTTCTTT